This entry features one T cell receptor (beta chain) sequence. Its antigen is as yet unknown. These data are taken from a study of cytomegalovirus exposure and HLA in healthy donors. Regarding the study as a whole: In vitro checks showed that a few CMV-associated chains really do target CMV antigens.

Both 60 Vbeta primers and 13 Jbeta primers went into the PCR. Here immunoSEQ multiplex PCR was the method, and the copy in TCRdb shows in-frame clones only, minus some. The data show 46,000 or so clones, about 60% seen once. This CDR3 has 12 amino acids. CDR1 and CDR2 from the germline V gene are LGHNA and YNFKEQ. V usage is TRBV4-2 and J usage is TRBJ2-5; the D is unclear. The last part of the DNA fits TRBJ2-7 better; the J call may be wrong. The TCR comes from a man aged 60-69 years in good health and CMV-seropositive. Sequenced sample: PBMCs. In nucleotides, the CDR3 is TGTGCCAGCAGCCAAACAGAGCACGAGCAGTACTTC. It yields the protein CASSQTEHEQYF.